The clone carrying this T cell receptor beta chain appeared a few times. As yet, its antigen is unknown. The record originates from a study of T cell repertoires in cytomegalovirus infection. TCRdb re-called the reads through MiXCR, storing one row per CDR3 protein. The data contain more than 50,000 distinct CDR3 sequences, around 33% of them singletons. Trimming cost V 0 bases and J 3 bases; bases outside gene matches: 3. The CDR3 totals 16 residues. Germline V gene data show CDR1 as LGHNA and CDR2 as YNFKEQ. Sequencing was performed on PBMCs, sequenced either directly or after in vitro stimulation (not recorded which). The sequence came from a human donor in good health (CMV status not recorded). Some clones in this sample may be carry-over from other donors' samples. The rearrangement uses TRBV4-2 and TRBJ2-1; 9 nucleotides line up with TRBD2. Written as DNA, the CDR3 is TGTGCCAGCAGCCAAGAACTAGCGGGCGTCTACAATGAGCAGTTCTTC. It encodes CASSQELAGVYNEQFF.